Reported below is one T cell receptor (beta chain). Its antigen is not known. An input of roughly 0.5 to 1 ug of RNA was subjected to reverse transcription using random hexamers. TCRdb processed the immunoSEQ multiplex PCR reads anew with MiXCR; each CDR3 protein has one entry. Seen here are 85,000 to 95,000 distinct CDR3 sequences, over 90% observed once, and the top ten hold about 0.29%. This specimen belongs to a study of CD8 T cells in Susac syndrome. The length of the CDR3 is 14 residues. CDR1 is LNHNV, CDR2 YYDKDF, per germline (reference sequence). V lost 0 bases, J lost 0 bases, and 3 bases lay in between. Points from the study as a whole: Regarding the TCR sequencing and HLA analysis, the study admitted that a relatively small number of individuals were involved.

Source material: CD4+ T cells from PBMCs. The sequence derives from a human donor with Susac syndrome. The chain employs TRBV15 and TRBJ1-5; no clear D gene. This CDR3 reads CATSRDHSNQPQHF. The CDR3 DNA sequence: TGTGCCACCAGCAGAGATCATAGCAATCAGCCCCAGCATTTT. Full variable domain (outside the CDR3, taken from reference TRBV15 and TRBJ1-5): DAMVIQNPRYQVTQFGKPVTLSCSQTLNHNVMYWYQQKSSQAPKLLFHYYDKDFNNEADTPDNFQSRRPNTSFCFLDIRSPGLGDTAMYLCATSRDHSNQPQHFGDGTRLSIL.